This note documents a single TCR beta chain sequence. These donors, healthy bone marrow donors, were studied. CDR1 is SGHRS, CDR2 YFSETQ, per germline. After removal of 4 bases from V and 6 bases from J, the junction contained 9 bases not matched to a gene. The CDR3 has 15 amino acids. This sample was included in a study of cytomegalovirus exposure and HLA in healthy donors. It was with 60 Vbeta and 13 Jbeta primers that the PCR ran. Assay used: immunoSEQ multiplex PCR; TCRdb lists only in-frame clones, some missing. The sample has 150,000 to 200,000 clones; about 80% are singletons. This sequence joins TRBV5-1 and TRBJ1-5, with 8 bases that match TRBD1. This receptor was taken from a man younger than 45 in good health and CMV-seronegative. Sequenced material: PBMCs. CDR3 nucleotide sequence: TGCGCCAGCAGCCTGGGGACAGGTCCGGGTCAGCCCCAGCATTTT. Residues: CASSLGTGPGQPQHF.